The clone carrying this T cell receptor beta chain was picked up one time. The data are from a study of blood T cells in healthy people across ages. With a J-beta primer mix and a sample-barcoded 5' primer, a second PCR ran about 6 to 11 cycles. Using its own MiXCR run on the 5' RACE reads, TCRdb lists one record per CDR3 protein. Of roughly 800,000 distinct CDR3 sequences in the sample, roughly 64% were seen once. The germline V gene encodes CDR1 SGHVS and CDR2 FQNEAQ. J gave up 6 bases and V 1 base, and 10 bases lay outside the gene matches. This CDR3 region has 16 residues. The chain joins TRBV7-8 to TRBJ2-3; 7 bases are a match to TRBD2. Sequencing was carried out using blood. This receptor was obtained from a man younger than 40 in good health. CDR3 DNA sequence: TGTGCCAGCAGCTTAGTCCTGGCGGGAGTCTTGGATACGCAGTATTTT. Its protein is CASSLVLAGVLDTQYF.